This TCR beta chain was sequenced for a study of identical twins (dated by TCRdb to about 2016). For the wider study: TCR alpha and beta repertoires from monozygotic twins, unrelated adults of various ages and cord blood were deep-sequenced to test whether fetal clonotypes persist. To rule out contamination, the twin experiments were replicated at different times with different library preparation protocols.

Taken from cysteine to phenylalanine, the CDR3 has 17 residues. Kept here is only the CDR3 DNA, which spans 51 bases and is read in frame from base 1. V is reduced by 3 bases and J by 0 bases, leaving a spacing of 18 bases between them. CDR1 and CDR2 (SGHRS, YFSETQ) derive from the germline V gene. The library was made by 5' RACE. Sequencing instrument: Illumina HiSeq 2000. A universal primer binding site was added through template switching, and the final cDNA carried a unique molecular identifier so that TCR cDNA molecules could be counted accurately. Specific primers in the conserved constant-segment region were used to synthesize first-strand cDNA for the TCR alpha and beta chains. To control for contamination, every cDNA library carried two barcodes: a SMART-Mk sample barcode plus Illumina barcodes. TruSeq adapter sequences along with Illumina sample barcodes were introduced in two successive PCR steps. Sequencing of the TCR alpha and beta cDNA libraries was done on the Illumina HiSeq platform using custom primers. Per the original workflow: MiGEC processed the raw reads to extract unique molecular identifiers, while MiXCR was used to determine the CDR3 positions. Recombination models were inferred per individual with the repgenHMM and IGoR tools using an EM algorithm. The analysis of shared clonotypes was done with the tcR package in R, with sharing normalized by the product of cloneset sizes. To study raw recombination free of thymic and clonal selection effects, out-of-frame nonproductive sequences were analyzed. TCRdb reprocessed the public reads (quality trimming at Q25 with fastp, clone calling with MiXCR) and kept in-frame beta chains. A single entry per CDR3 protein holds the most common genes and DNA from its merged rows. The V and J calls come from TCRdb's annotation, not from the publication. Across this sample there are roughly 720,000 distinct CDR3 sequences, with 15% to 20% seen only once. Clones ranked in the top ten supply roughly 14% of the sample.

Only healthy Caucasian donors were included. Three pairs of female monozygotic twins, all aged roughly 18 to 30 years, were included in the twin cohort. Peripheral blood mononuclear cells were the source from which RNA for the TCR libraries was isolated. Study-wide findings and limitations: Because the same donors could not be followed over many years, the conclusions depended on cross-sectional statistical analysis. Fewer insertions were carried by abundant cord blood beta clonotypes; a weaker similar trend was observed in young adult naive repertoires, while no such trend was observed in memory repertoires. Compared with coincidental sharing between unrelated individuals, out-of-frame TCR alpha sequences shared between twins showed an excess of sequences with low generation probability. Excess twin sharing in beta out-of-frame sequences was weaker because fewer shared sequences lowered the signal-to-noise ratio. Invariant T cells such as MAIT and iNKT could partly confound zero-insertion analyses, though diverse VJ usage argued against this for most clonotypes. Out-of-frame TCR alpha sharing in monozygotic twins was systematically underestimated by recombination models, whereas sharing between unrelated individuals was in agreement with the recombination models.

Only a few counts were recorded for this clonotype. Its recognized antigen is unknown. Per-base quality was not reported, and no clone a single base away is much larger than it. Separately, the same data were catalogued under a study of T cells expressing NK-cell markers. The second study reports: TCR beta-chain repertoires were profiled in sorted CD3+CD56+NKG2C+, CD3+CD56+NKG2C- and CD3+CD56-NKG2C+ T-cell subsets from fewer than 10 donors. Of the eight sequenced donors, seven were found to be HCMV-seropositive and one was found to be HCMV-seronegative. In several experiments an anti-gammadeltaTCR antibody was added to restrict sorting to alphabetaTCR-expressing T cells. For roughly 6 donors, the dominant CD3+CD56+NKG2C+ clonotypes were among the top 10 CD8+ clonotypes and accounted for roughly 1.0-8% of CD8+ T cells. Those dominant clonotypes were again the most abundant among CD3+CD56-NKG2C+ cells in a handful of donors, at about 28.3-60.1%. Whether the expanded NKG2C-expressing T cell clones were specific for HCMV antigens remained unclear. All eight donors whose samples were sequenced were randomly selected healthy volunteers, three of them men and five women. A commercial ELISA kit detecting HCMV-specific IgG in serum was used to determine HCMV serostatus. For a handful of donors, bulk peripheral blood T-cell repertoires were also sequenced from unsorted PBMC. MIGEC was used to demultiplex reads and group the reads by UMI, and MiTCR was used to assemble and quantify clonotypes. To exclude erroneous sequences, only TCR cDNA sequences supported by at least two reads were retained. Downstream repertoire analysis used the tcR package, and clonotypes were matched across fractions by CDR3 nucleotide sequence plus V segment. VDJmatch was used to annotate antigen specificity against VDJdb, with one amino acid substitution allowed in CDR3.

This receptor was taken from a woman younger than 35 in good health. This sequence uses TRBV5-1 and TRBJ1-1, with the identity of the D gene unclear. The sample was PBMCs. The DNA sequence is TGCGCCAGCAGCTATCTTGACGGGGATCCCATGAACACTGAAGCTTTCTTT. This translates into CASSYLDGDPMNTEAFF.